This T cell receptor (beta chain) was documented in a study of memory CD4+ T cells and cytomegalovirus serostatus. Study results and caveats: Each of 65 to 70 CMV-associated TCRbeta sequences occurred in one to five individuals.

This clone was picked up one time. Its target is not known. This table comes from immunoSEQ multiplex PCR, and its TCRdb copy is limited to in-frame clones, with some not included. The sample shows under 75,000 clones, over 60% of them seen only once. The sort gate was single viable CD3+CD4+CD8-CD45RO+ cells for memory CD4+ T cells. Donors' CMV status reflects serum IgG against pp150, pp28, p38, p52. After thawing, CD4+ T cells were positively selected. The length of the CDR3 is 13 residues. Germline CDR1 KGHSY, CDR2 FQNENV. The ends were cut back, 0 bases at V and 3 bases at J, with 6 bases in the middle.

The chain combines TRBV16 with TRBJ2-7; D remains unclear. The sequenced sample consisted of memory CD4+ T cells from blood. The TCR sequence derives from an adult in good health and CMV-seronegative. Some clones in this sample may be carry-over from other donors' samples. CDR3 protein: CASSQSPLYEQYF. In DNA form, the CDR3 reads TGTGCCAGCAGCCAATCCCCTCTCTACGAGCAGTACTTC.